A selection of T cell receptor beta chains follows, all from one sample in a study of T cell repertoires in cytomegalovirus infection. In TCRdb, the reads were re-called with MiXCR into one record per CDR3 protein. Among 300,000 to 400,000 distinct CDR3 sequences, 15% to 20% were seen once, and the ten largest hold around 9.3%. Material for sequencing was PBMCs. These receptors came from a human donor in good health (CMV status not recorded). Some clones in this sample may be carry-over from other donors' samples. The CDR3 runs from the conserved cysteine through the conserved F or W. A D gene is named only where the DNA matches it firmly. Size tells how often a clone was seen (once, few, many) or the class of an expanded clone, and some rows leave it out.

J: TRBJ1-3; V: TRBV10-3; size: few; D: NA; DNA: TGTGCCATCAGGACCGGACCGCCGAGCTCTGGAAACACCATATATTTT; CDR3: CAIRTGPPSSGNTIYF
J: TRBJ2-2; V: TRBV2; size: few; D: NA; DNA: TGTGCCAGCAAGAGCCCCACGAACACCGGGGAGCTGTTTTTT; CDR3: CASKSPTNTGELFF
J: TRBJ2-1; V: TRBV4-1; size: NA; D: TRBD2; DNA: TGCGCCAGCGAGCGGGAGGTAGTAAGTGACAATGAGCAGTTCTTC; CDR3: CASEREVVSDNEQFF
J: TRBJ2-6; V: TRBV6-1; size: NA; D: TRBD1; DNA: TGTGCCAGCAGTCGACAGGGGAGCTACTCTGGGGCCAACGTCCTGACTTTC; CDR3: CASSRQGSYSGANVLTF
J: TRBJ2-5; V: TRBV7-9; size: many; D: NA; DNA: TGTGCCAGCAGATCATCGACAGCCCAAGAGACCCAGTACTTC; CDR3: CASRSSTAQETQYF
J: TRBJ2-7; V: TRBV20-1; size: NA; D: TRBD1; DNA: TGCAGTGCACCGGGACAGGGCGTCCACGAGCAGTACTTC; CDR3: CSAPGQGVHEQYF
J: TRBJ2-5; V: TRBV20-1; size: NA; D: TRBD1; DNA: TGCAGTGCCGCCGGACAGGGGGAGGAGACCCAGTACTTC; CDR3: CSAAGQGEETQYF
J: TRBJ2-1; V: TRBV7-2; size: few; D: TRBD1; DNA: TGTGCCAGCAGCATACAGGGGGTCAATGAGCAGTTCTTC; CDR3: CASSIQGVNEQFF
J: TRBJ2-3; V: TRBV20-1; size: NA; D: TRBD2; DNA: TGCAGTGCTAGGGGACTAGTGGTAGATACGCAGTATTTT; CDR3: CSARGLVVDTQYF
J: TRBJ2-3; V: TRBV28; size: many; D: NA; DNA: TGTGCCAGCACCCAGCTGGATACGCAGTATTTT; CDR3: CASTQLDTQYF
J: TRBJ2-1; V: TRBV7-2; size: many; D: NA; DNA: TGTGCCAGCACGTCTTACAATGAGCAGTTCTTC; CDR3: CASTSYNEQFF
J: TRBJ2-7; V: TRBV6-1; size: many; D: NA; DNA: TGTGCCAGCAGTCCCCGACACAACTACGAGCAGTACTTC; CDR3: CASSPRHNYEQYF
J: TRBJ1-6; V: TRBV2; size: NA; D: TRBD1; DNA: TGTGCCAGCAGTGAACGAAGGACAGGAAATAATTCACCCCTCCACTTT; CDR3: CASSERRTGNNSPLHF
J: TRBJ2-5; V: TRBV7-7; size: NA; D: TRBD2; DNA: TGTGCCAGCAGCCTTGGACTAGCGGGAGGGGGCCAAGAGACCCAGTACTTC; CDR3: CASSLGLAGGGQETQYF
J: TRBJ1-5; V: TRBV19; size: NA; D: NA; DNA: TGTGCCAGCCTCCCCGACAGGAATAGCAATCAGCCCCAGCATTTT; CDR3: CASLPDRNSNQPQHF
J: TRBJ2-7; V: TRBV20-1; size: NA; D: NA; DNA: TGCAGTGCTGGGACCTACGAGCAGTACTTC; CDR3: CSAGTYEQYF
J: TRBJ1-2; V: TRBV11-2; size: many; D: TRBD1; DNA: TGTGCCAGCAGCTTCCTGGACAGGGTCAATGGCTACACCTTC; CDR3: CASSFLDRVNGYTF
J: TRBJ1-5; V: TRBV7-4; size: NA; D: NA; DNA: TGTGCCAGCAGCGGAAGAAGGGATCAGCCCCAGCATTTT; CDR3: CASSGRRDQPQHF
J: TRBJ2-1; V: TRBV29-1; size: many; D: TRBD1; DNA: TGCAGCGTTGAAGGAGGGGACAGTTACAATGAGCAGTTCTTC; CDR3: CSVEGGDSYNEQFF
J: TRBJ2-5; V: TRBV7-9; size: once; D: TRBD2; DNA: TGTGCCAGCAGTCTAGAGGGACTAGCGGAGGATGAGCTGTACTTC; CDR3: CASSLEGLAEDELYF
J: TRBJ2-7; V: TRBV27; size: few; D: NA; DNA: TGTGCCAGCAGTTTCACAACGACAGGGAGGGGCGAGCAGTACTTC; CDR3: CASSFTTTGRGEQYF
J: TRBJ2-5; V: TRBV20-1; size: few; D: NA; DNA: TGCAGTGCTAGAGATCCCAGGGGCCAGGAGACCCAGTACTTC; CDR3: CSARDPRGQETQYF
J: TRBJ1-3; V: TRBV7-2; size: NA; D: NA; DNA: TGTGCCAGCAGCTTAGTATGGGACTCTGGAAACACCATATATTTT; CDR3: CASSLVWDSGNTIYF
J: TRBJ1-4; V: TRBV5-4; size: NA; D: TRBD1; DNA: TGTGCCAGCAGCCGGGATACAGGGGGTCCCTCCGAAAAACTGTTTTTT; CDR3: CASSRDTGGPSEKLFF
J: TRBJ2-7; V: TRBV2; size: few; D: NA; DNA: TGTGCCAGCAGTGAAAGGGGGAGGAGAGGGAGCTCCTACGAGCAGTACTTC; CDR3: CASSERGRRGSSYEQYF
J: TRBJ2-7; V: TRBV7-2; size: many; D: TRBD2; DNA: TGTGCCAGCAGCTCAAATAGCGGGGGCTACGAGCAGTACTTC; CDR3: CASSSNSGGYEQYF
J: TRBJ1-4; V: TRBV20-1; size: few; D: NA; DNA: TGCAGTGCCCCGGGTTCGGAAAAACTGTTTTTT; CDR3: CSAPGSEKLFF
J: TRBJ2-5; V: TRBV7-8; size: NA; D: TRBD2; DNA: TGTGCCAGCAGCTCCTGGACTAGCGCGCAGGAGACCCAGTACTTC; CDR3: CASSSWTSAQETQYF
J: TRBJ1-1; V: TRBV7-2; size: many; D: NA; DNA: TGTGCCAGCAGCTTAGAGAGTACTGAAGCTTTCTTT; CDR3: CASSLESTEAFF
J: TRBJ2-6; V: TRBV2; size: few; D: NA; DNA: TGTGCCAGCGAAGAACGACACTCTGGGGCCAACGTCCTGACTTTC; CDR3: CASEERHSGANVLTF
J: TRBJ1-2; V: TRBV30; size: NA; D: NA; DNA: TGTGCCTGGAAACAGGGACCCTTC; CDR3: CAWKQGPF
J: TRBJ2-3; V: TRBV7-2; size: many; D: NA; DNA: TGTGCCAGCAGCTTAGGACTGTCCAGCACAGATACGCAGTATTTT; CDR3: CASSLGLSSTDTQYF
J: TRBJ2-3; V: TRBV7-2; size: many; D: TRBD2; DNA: TGTGCCGACCGAGGGCTAGCGGACACAGATACGCAGTATTTT; CDR3: CADRGLADTDTQYF
J: TRBJ1-1; V: TRBV19; size: few; D: NA; DNA: TGTGCCAGTCGAGGGTACACAATGAACACTGAAGCTTTCTTT; CDR3: CASRGYTMNTEAFF
J: TRBJ1-2; V: TRBV6-1; size: NA; D: NA; DNA: TGTGCCAACCTGGATCCGGTCGACTATGGCTACACCTTC; CDR3: CANLDPVDYGYTF
J: TRBJ1-1; V: TRBV19; size: NA; D: NA; DNA: TGTGCCAGTAAGAGAACAGGGAACACTGAAGCTTTCTTT; CDR3: CASKRTGNTEAFF
J: TRBJ1-5; V: TRBV7-8; size: many; D: TRBD1; DNA: TGTGCCAGCAGCTTAGCTGGACAGGGGGCGAGTCAGCCCCAGCATTTT; CDR3: CASSLAGQGASQPQHF
J: TRBJ1-6; V: TRBV7-9; size: NA; D: NA; DNA: TGTGCCAGCAGCTTAGCTTTGGACAGTAGGGGATCACCCCTCCACTTT; CDR3: CASSLALDSRGSPLHF
J: TRBJ1-4; V: TRBV20-1; size: many; D: TRBD1; DNA: TGCAGTGCTGAGGACAGGGACTCAACTAATGAAAAACTGTTTTTT; CDR3: CSAEDRDSTNEKLFF
J: TRBJ2-3; V: TRBV19; size: NA; D: TRBD2; DNA: TGTGCCAGTAGCGAAGGCATCAGGACTAGCGGAACAGATACGCAGTATTTT; CDR3: CASSEGIRTSGTDTQYF
J: TRBJ2-7; V: TRBV7-2; size: many; D: NA; DNA: TGTGCCAGCAGCCAAAACCCGACTAGGCGACACTACGAGCAGTACTTC; CDR3: CASSQNPTRRHYEQYF
J: TRBJ1-1; V: TRBV27; size: many; D: TRBD1; DNA: TGTGCCAGCAGTCCTCCTACAGGGGGATTGACTGAAGCTTTCTTT; CDR3: CASSPPTGGLTEAFF
J: TRBJ2-1; V: TRBV5-4; size: once; D: NA; DNA: TGTACCAGCAGCTTGACCTCGAGCTCCTACAATGAGCAGTTCTTC; CDR3: CTSSLTSSSYNEQFF
J: TRBJ2-7; V: TRBV6-6; size: NA; D: TRBD1; DNA: TGTGCCAGCAGTGACGGGACAGGGGGCTACGAGCAGTACTTC; CDR3: CASSDGTGGYEQYF
J: TRBJ2-2; V: TRBV5-1; size: many; D: TRBD2; DNA: TGCGCCAGCAGCTCCTGGACTAGCGGGAGCAGACGGGGCACCGGGGAGCTGTTTTTT; CDR3: CASSSWTSGSRRGTGELFF
J: TRBJ2-1; V: TRBV12-3/TRBV12-4; size: many; D: NA; DNA: TGTGCCAGCAAGTACTCCTACAATGAGCAGTTCTTC; CDR3: CASKYSYNEQFF
J: TRBJ2-1; V: TRBV24-1; size: NA; D: NA; DNA: TGTGCCACCAGTGATTTTACCAATGAGCAGTTCTTC; CDR3: CATSDFTNEQFF
J: TRBJ2-7; V: TRBV7-2; size: many; D: TRBD1; DNA: TGTGCCAGCAATCCGACAGGGGGCGGCGAGCAGTACTTC; CDR3: CASNPTGGGEQYF
J: TRBJ2-3; V: TRBV11-2; size: NA; D: NA; DNA: TGTGCCAGCAGCTTTTATGGTACTAGCACAGATACGCAGTATTTT; CDR3: CASSFYGTSTDTQYF
J: TRBJ1-4; V: TRBV2; size: NA; D: NA; DNA: TGTGCCAGCAGTGAAATCCGGGGTAATGAAAAACTGTTTTTT; CDR3: CASSEIRGNEKLFF
J: TRBJ2-1; V: TRBV7-2; size: NA; D: NA; DNA: TGTGCCAGCAGCTTTTACGCTGAGCAGTTCTTC; CDR3: CASSFYAEQFF
J: TRBJ2-1; V: TRBV12-3/TRBV12-4; size: NA; D: NA; DNA: TGTGCCAGCAGTTTTGGACGGCGGAGCTCCTACAATGAGCAGTTCTTC; CDR3: CASSFGRRSSYNEQFF
J: TRBJ1-1; V: TRBV30; size: NA; D: NA; DNA: TGTGCCTGGAGTGTACCAGGGATGAACACTGAAGCTTTCTTT; CDR3: CAWSVPGMNTEAFF